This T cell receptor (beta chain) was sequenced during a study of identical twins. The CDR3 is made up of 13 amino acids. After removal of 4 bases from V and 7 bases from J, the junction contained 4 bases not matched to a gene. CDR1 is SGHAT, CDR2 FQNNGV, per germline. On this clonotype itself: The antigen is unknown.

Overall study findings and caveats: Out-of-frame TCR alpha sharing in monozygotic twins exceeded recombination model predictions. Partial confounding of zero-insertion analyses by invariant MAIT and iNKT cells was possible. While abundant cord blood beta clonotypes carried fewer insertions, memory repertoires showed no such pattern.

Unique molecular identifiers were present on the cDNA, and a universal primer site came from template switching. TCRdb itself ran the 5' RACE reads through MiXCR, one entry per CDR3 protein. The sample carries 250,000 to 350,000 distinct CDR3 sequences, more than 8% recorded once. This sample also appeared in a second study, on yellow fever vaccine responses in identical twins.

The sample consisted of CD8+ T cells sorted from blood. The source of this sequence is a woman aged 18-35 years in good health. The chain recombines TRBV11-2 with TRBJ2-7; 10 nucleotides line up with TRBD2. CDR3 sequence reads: CASSWSGRDEQYF. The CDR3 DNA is TGTGCCAGCAGCTGGAGCGGGAGGGATGAGCAGTACTTC.